This paragraph covers one T cell receptor (beta chain) sequence. Original processing methods: Estimated nucleated cell counts came from reference gene primer amplification. Data came from immunoSEQ multiplex PCR; TCRdb stores just in-frame clones and leaves some out. The D gene and trimming were derived from the DNA, and the V and J assignments and clone size from that table. The repertoire includes about 180,000 clones, roughly 90% of them detected once, and 1.5% to 2% sits in the top ten. These data come from a study of blood T cell repertoires in COVID-19. Across the study: Whether acute or convalescent, the COVID-19 samples came from the United States, Italy and Spain. The analysed material was cDNA or gDNA that came from T cells, B-cell-depleted T cells, or PBMCs.

This CDR3 is built from 15 residues. Deletions cut 6 bases from V and 1 base from J, with 18 bases between. The germline CDR1 and CDR2 sequences are SQVTM and ANQGSEA. The chain carries TRBV29-1 and TRBJ1-1; D perhaps matches TRBD1 (6 bases). The TCR was taken from a woman aged 45-65 years with acute or convalescent COVID-19. Sequencing was performed on peripheral blood. CDR3 nucleotide sequence: TGCAGCGTCCGAACAGCCGGGACACAGAACACTGAAGCTTTCTTT. As protein: CSVRTAGTQNTEAFF.